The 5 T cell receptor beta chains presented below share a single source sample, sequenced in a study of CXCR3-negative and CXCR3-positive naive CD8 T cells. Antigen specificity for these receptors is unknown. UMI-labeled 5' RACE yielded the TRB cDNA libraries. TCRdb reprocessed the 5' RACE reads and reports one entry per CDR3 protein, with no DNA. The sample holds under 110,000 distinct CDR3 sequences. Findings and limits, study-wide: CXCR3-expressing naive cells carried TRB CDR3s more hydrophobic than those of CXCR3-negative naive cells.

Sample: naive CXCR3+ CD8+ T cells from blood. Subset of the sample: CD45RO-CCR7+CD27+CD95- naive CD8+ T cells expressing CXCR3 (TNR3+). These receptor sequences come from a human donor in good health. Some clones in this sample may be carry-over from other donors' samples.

CDR3 region: CASSSGWPNEQFF. The V gene is TRBV7-7, the J gene TRBJ2-1. CDR1 is SSHAT and CDR2 is FNYEAQ in the germline V gene (reference sequence). The CDR3 has 13 amino acids.

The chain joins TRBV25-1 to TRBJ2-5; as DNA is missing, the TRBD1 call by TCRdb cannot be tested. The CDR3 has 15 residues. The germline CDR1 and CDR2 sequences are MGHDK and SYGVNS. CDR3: CASSRQQGLSETQYF. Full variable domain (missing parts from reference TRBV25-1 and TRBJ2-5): EADIYQTPRYLVIGTGKKITLECSQTMGHDKMYWYQQDPGMELHLIHYSYGVNSTEKGDLSSESTVSRIRTEHFPLTLESARPSHTSQYLCASSRQQGLSETQYFGPGTRLLVL.

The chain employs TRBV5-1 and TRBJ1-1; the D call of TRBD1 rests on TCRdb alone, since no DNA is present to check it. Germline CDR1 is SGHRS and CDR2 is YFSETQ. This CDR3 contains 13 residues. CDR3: CASSLQVMAEAFF.

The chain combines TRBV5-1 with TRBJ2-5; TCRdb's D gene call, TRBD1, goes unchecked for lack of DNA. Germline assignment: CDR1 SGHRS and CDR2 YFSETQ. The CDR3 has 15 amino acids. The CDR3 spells CASSLWSTGEETQYF.

CDR3 protein: CATEGAGATYEQYF. The chain carries TRBV10-3 and TRBJ2-7. The CDR3 length is 14 residues. The V gene's germline CDR1 is ENHRY and CDR2 SYGVKD.